This T cell receptor beta chain stems from a study of T-cell memory formation after mild COVID-19. General observations from the study: A balance of CD4 and CD8 characterized clones contracting day 15 to 85, whereas later expanders leaned CD4+.

This clonotype has only a few counts. The antigen is not known. CDR3 length: 21 residues. Losses at the gene ends were 7 bases for V and 0 bases for J; bases not matched to a gene: 23. Using its own MiXCR run on the 5' RACE reads, TCRdb lists one record per CDR3 protein. The sample lists some 450,000 distinct CDR3 sequences; 20% were seen once. The J gene is TRBJ1-5, the V gene TRBV12-3 or TRBV12-4; 8 bases map to TRBD1. The sequencing input was PBMCs or a T cell subset sorted from them (not recorded which). The clonotype was recovered from an adult woman who had mild COVID-19 (a few samples of this study predate the infection). Cell type and time point are not known. This CDR3 is CASTEHLGRGPENYSNQPQHF. CDR3 in DNA: TGTGCCAGCACGGAACACCTCGGCAGGGGGCCAGAAAATTATAGCAATCAGCCCCAGCATTTT.